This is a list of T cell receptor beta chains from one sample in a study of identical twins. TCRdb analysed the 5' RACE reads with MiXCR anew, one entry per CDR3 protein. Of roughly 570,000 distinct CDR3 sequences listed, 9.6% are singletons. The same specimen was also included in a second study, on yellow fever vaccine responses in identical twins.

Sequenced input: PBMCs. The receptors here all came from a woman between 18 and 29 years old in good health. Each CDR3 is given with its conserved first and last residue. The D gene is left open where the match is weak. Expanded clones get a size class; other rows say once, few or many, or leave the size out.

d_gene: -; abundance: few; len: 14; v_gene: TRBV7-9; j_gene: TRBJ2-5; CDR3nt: TGTGCCAGCAGCTTAGGTGCCTATACGGAGACCCAGTACTTC; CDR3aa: CASSLGAYTETQYF
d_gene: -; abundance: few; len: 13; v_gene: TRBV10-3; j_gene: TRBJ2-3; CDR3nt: TGTGCCATCAGTGTGGACCCTATAAGTGCGCAGTATTTT; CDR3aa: CAISVDPISAQYF
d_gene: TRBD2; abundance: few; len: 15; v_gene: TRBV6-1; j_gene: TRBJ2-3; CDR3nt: TGTGCCAGCAGAGTCCCGGGACTAGGGGCAGATACGCAGTATTTT; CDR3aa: CASRVPGLGADTQYF
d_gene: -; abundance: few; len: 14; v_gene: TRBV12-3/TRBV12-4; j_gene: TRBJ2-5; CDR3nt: TGTGCCAGCAGGGAAACGGGACCTCAAGAGACCCAGTACTTC; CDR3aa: CASRETGPQETQYF
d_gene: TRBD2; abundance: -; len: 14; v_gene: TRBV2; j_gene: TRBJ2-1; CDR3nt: TGTGCCAGCAGTAGCCTAGCGGGGACCAATGAGCAGTTCTTC; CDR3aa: CASSSLAGTNEQFF
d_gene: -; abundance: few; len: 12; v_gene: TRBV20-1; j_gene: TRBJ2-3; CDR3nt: TGCAGGGCGGCTAGCGGCACAGATACGCAGTATTTT; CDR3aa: CRAASGTDTQYF
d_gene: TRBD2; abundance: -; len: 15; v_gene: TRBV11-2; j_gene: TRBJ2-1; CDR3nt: TGTGCCAGCAGCTTAGAAGGACTAGCGTACAATGAGCAGTTCTTC; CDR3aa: CASSLEGLAYNEQFF
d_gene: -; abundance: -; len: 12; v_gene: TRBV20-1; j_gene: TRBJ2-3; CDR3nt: TGCAGTGCTAGAACAACCACAGATACGCAGTATTTT; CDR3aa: CSARTTTDTQYF
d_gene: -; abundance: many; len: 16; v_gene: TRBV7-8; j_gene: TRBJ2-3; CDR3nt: TGTGCCAGCAGCTTGCGGACGGAGGTGGCCACAGATACGCAGTATTTT; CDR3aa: CASSLRTEVATDTQYF
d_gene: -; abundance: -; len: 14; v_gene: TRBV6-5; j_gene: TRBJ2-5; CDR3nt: TGTGCCAGCAGTTACTCGGGGGACCAAGAGACCCAGTACTTC; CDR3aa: CASSYSGDQETQYF
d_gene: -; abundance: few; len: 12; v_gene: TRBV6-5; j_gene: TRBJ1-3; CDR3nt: TGTGCCAGCAGTTACGACCTAAACACCATATATTTT; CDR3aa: CASSYDLNTIYF
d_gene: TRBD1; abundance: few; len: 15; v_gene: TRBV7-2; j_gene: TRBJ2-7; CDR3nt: TGTGCCAGCAGCGTTACCGGGACAGATACATACGAGCAGTACTTC; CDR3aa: CASSVTGTDTYEQYF
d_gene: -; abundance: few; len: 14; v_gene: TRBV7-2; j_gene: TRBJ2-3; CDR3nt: TGTGCCAGCAGCTTTCGGGCTATCACAGATACGCAGTATTTT; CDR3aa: CASSFRAITDTQYF
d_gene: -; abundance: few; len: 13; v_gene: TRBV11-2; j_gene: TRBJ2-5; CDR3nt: TGTGCCAGCAGCTTAGCGGCCGGGGGGACCCAGTACTTC; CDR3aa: CASSLAAGGTQYF
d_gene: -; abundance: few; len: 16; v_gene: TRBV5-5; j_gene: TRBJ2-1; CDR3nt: TGTGCCAGCAGCTTGGAAGGAGTCGGCTCCTACAATGAGCAGTTCTTC; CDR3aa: CASSLEGVGSYNEQFF
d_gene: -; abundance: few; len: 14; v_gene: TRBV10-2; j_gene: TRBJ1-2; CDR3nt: TGCGCCAGCAGTGAGTCGCCAGGTCTCTATGGCTACACCTTC; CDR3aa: CASSESPGLYGYTF
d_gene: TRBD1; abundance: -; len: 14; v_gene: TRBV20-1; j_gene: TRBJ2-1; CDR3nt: TGCAGTGCTAGAGTGGGACAGGGGGCCAATGAGCAGTTCTTC; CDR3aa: CSARVGQGANEQFF
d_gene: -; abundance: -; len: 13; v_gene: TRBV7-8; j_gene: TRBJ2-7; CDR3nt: TGTGCCAGCAGCTTACCACCATCCTACGAGCAGTACTTC; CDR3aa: CASSLPPSYEQYF
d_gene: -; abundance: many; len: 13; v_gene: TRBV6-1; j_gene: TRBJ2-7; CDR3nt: TGTGCCAGCAGCGGACAGACAACCTACGAGCAGTACTTC; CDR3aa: CASSGQTTYEQYF
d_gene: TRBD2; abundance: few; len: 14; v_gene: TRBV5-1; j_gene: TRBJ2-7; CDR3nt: TGCGCCAGCAGCTTGGAAGCGGGAGGGTGGGAGCAGTACTTC; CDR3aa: CASSLEAGGWEQYF
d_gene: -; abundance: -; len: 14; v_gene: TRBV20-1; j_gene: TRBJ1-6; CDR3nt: TGCAGTGCTCGCCCCCAGGCAGGAGGATCACCCCTCCACTTT; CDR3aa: CSARPQAGGSPLHF
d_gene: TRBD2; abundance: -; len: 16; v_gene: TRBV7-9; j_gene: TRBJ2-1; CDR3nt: TGTGCCAGCAGCTTATGGGCGGGAGATTTGGGCAATGAGCAGTTCTTC; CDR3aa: CASSLWAGDLGNEQFF
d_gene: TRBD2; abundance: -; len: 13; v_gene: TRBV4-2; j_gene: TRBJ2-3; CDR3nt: TGTGCCAGCAGCTTCGCGGGGGGCGGGGACCGTTATTTT; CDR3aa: CASSFAGGGDRYF
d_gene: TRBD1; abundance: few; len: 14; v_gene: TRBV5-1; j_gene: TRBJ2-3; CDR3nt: TGCGCCAGCAGCCTGGGACAGGGTGGCCATACGCAGTATTTT; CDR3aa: CASSLGQGGHTQYF
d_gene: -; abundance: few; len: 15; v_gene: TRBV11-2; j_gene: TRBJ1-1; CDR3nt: TGTGCCAGCAGCCCCCCCTGGACGGTCGCGTCTGAAGCTTTCTTT; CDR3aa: CASSPPWTVASEAFF
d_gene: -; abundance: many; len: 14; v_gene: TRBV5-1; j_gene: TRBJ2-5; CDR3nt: TGCGCCAGCACCCGGTCAGCTGGTCAAGAGACCCAGTACTTC; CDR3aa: CASTRSAGQETQYF
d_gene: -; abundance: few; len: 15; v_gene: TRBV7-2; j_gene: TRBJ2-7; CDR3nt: TGTGCCAGCAGCCGAGGGCTTCTCCAAGACTACGAGCAGTACTTC; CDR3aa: CASSRGLLQDYEQYF
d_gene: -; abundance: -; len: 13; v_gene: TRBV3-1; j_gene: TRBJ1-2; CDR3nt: TGTGCCAGCAGCCAAGATCGTCTCTATGGCTACACCTTC; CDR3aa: CASSQDRLYGYTF